A selection of T cell receptor beta chains follows, all from one sample in a study of early T cells in non-severe SARS-CoV-2 infection. TCRdb used MiXCR to reprocess the 5' RACE reads, holding one entry per CDR3 protein. The repertoire consists of tens of thousands of distinct CDR3 sequences, with about a tenth occurring once and the leading ten covering more than 20%. Material: whole blood. Receptor source: an adult who was a healthcare worker with PCR-confirmed SARS-CoV-2 infection or an uninfected control (not recorded which). Both conserved end residues are part of each CDR3. A D gene is named only where the DNA matches it firmly. Clone size is not always given. Where it is, it says once, few, many or a class for expanded clones.

cdr3_length	v_call	d_call	clone_size	j_call	cdr3_aa	cdr3_nt
13	TRBV12-5	.	few	TRBJ2-7	CASGLVYPYEQYF	TGTGCTAGTGGTTTGGTTTACCCATACGAGCAGTACTTC
14	TRBV29-1	.	.	TRBJ1-1	CSVEGPLLNTEAFF	TGCAGCGTTGAAGGGCCTCTGCTAAACACTGAAGCTTTCTTT
11	TRBV5-8	.	few	TRBJ2-1	CASSPSNEQFF	TGTGCCAGCAGCCCTAGCAATGAGCAGTTCTTC
13	TRBV10-3	TRBD1	.	TRBJ1-3	CAISIDRENTIYF	TGTGCCATCAGCATCGACAGGGAGAACACCATATATTTT
12	TRBV20-1	.	many	TRBJ2-1	CSASSGFNEQFF	TGCAGTGCTAGTTCCGGGTTTAATGAGCAGTTCTTC
13	TRBV21-1	.	many	TRBJ1-3	CASNGDSRNTIYF	TGTGCCAGCAACGGGGACAGCCGAAACACCATATATTTT
16	TRBV5-1	.	few	TRBJ1-5	CASSLAETEYNQPQHF	TGCGCCAGCAGCTTGGCTGAGACAGAGTATAATCAGCCCCAGCATTTT
13	TRBV12-3/TRBV12-4	TRBD2	many	TRBJ2-1	CASVTSGGYEQFF	TGTGCCAGCGTCACTAGCGGGGGGTATGAGCAGTTCTTC
16	TRBV7-9	.	many	TRBJ2-3	CASSSWAGFSTDTQYF	TGTGCCAGCAGCTCTTGGGCAGGCTTTAGCACAGATACGCAGTATTTT
13	TRBV19	TRBD1	.	TRBJ1-5	CASNSQGDQPQHF	TGTGCCAGTAATTCCCAGGGGGACCAGCCCCAGCATTTT
12	TRBV20-1	.	many	TRBJ2-5	CSAKLAKETQYF	TGCAGTGCGAAACTAGCTAAAGAGACCCAGTACTTC
15	TRBV6-1	.	.	TRBJ2-1	CASSEAGGGVNEQFF	TGTGCCAGCAGTGAAGCCGGCGGAGGGGTCAATGAGCAGTTCTTC
15	TRBV5-1	TRBD2	many	TRBJ2-3	CASSFSGDRTDTQYF	TGCGCCAGCAGCTTCAGCGGGGATCGTACAGATACGCAGTATTTT
15	TRBV3-1	.	.	TRBJ1-6	CASSQESPGVSPLHF	TGTGCCAGCAGCCAAGAATCTCCAGGAGTGTCACCCCTCCACTTT
18	TRBV6-5	TRBD1	few	TRBJ1-6	CASSYSGGGTGFNSPLHF	TGTGCCAGCAGTTACTCCGGAGGCGGGACAGGGTTTAATTCACCCCTCCACTTT